This T cell receptor (beta chain) was identified during a study of identical twins. Study observations and caveats: Fewer insertions characterized abundant cord blood beta clonotypes, whereas memory repertoires showed none.

The V and J ends lost 0 bases and 6 bases, in that order; junction bases with no gene match: 11. Germline V lookup: CDR1 MNHEY, CDR2 SVGAGI. This CDR3 contains 17 residues. A note on this clonotype: Its antigen is still unknown.

Each cDNA held unique molecular identifiers, and template switching gave it a universal primer site. TCRdb used MiXCR to reprocess the 5' RACE reads, holding one entry per CDR3 protein. Among about 190,000 distinct CDR3 sequences, roughly 15% were seen once, and the ten largest hold around two fifths. Another study also made use of these data, one on T cells expressing NK-cell markers. That source reports: Clarity on HCMV specificity was lacking for the expanded NKG2C+ T cell clones.

This TCR came from a woman between 18 and 29 years old in good health. The sample taken for sequencing was CD8+ T cells sorted from blood. V usage is TRBV6-5 and J usage is TRBJ2-7; TRBD2 agrees at 10 bases. This CDR3 reads CASSYSRPSGSVFEQYF. The CDR3 DNA is TGTGCCAGCAGTTACTCCCGACCTAGCGGGAGCGTGTTCGAGCAGTACTTC.